The 21 T cell receptor beta chains listed next were all sequenced from one sample in a study of cytomegalovirus exposure and HLA in healthy donors. The PCR used 60 Vbeta and 13 Jbeta primers. Clones were read by immunoSEQ multiplex PCR, and TCRdb kept only the in-frame ones, dropping some. The sample lists more than 95,000 clones; around 80% were seen once. Sequencing used PBMCs. The receptors shown here come from a woman aged 18-30 years in good health and CMV-seropositive.

The sample holds a few counts of this clone. The chain joins TRBV30 to TRBJ1-3; a possible D gene is TRBD1 (6 bases). Germline CDR1 and CDR2: GTSNPN and SVGIG (reference sequence). This CDR3 contains 15 residues. Trimming removed 0 bases from V and 2 bases from J, with 11 bases in between. The CDR3 DNA sequence: TGTGCCTGGAGTGTAGCCCCAGGGGCTGGAAACACCATATATTTT. This translates into CAWSVAPGAGNTIYF.

V gene TRBV27 combines with J gene TRBJ1-2; the D gene is possibly TRBD1 (6 bases). The ends were cut back, 5 bases at V and 8 bases at J, with 21 bases in the middle. Germline V gene data show CDR1 as MNHEY and CDR2 as SMNVEV (reference sequence). This CDR3 is 15 amino acids long. CDR3 loop: CASSQGTTRSLGYTF. The DNA for the CDR3 is TGTGCCAGCAGTCAAGGGACAACTCGGTCGTTAGGCTACACCTTC.

On this clone itself: The junction does not match germline at one end; this may be a read error. The chain couples TRBV7-7 to TRBJ2-3; 8 bases line up with TRBD1. Germline loops: CDR1 SSHAT, CDR2 FNYEAQ (reference sequence). This CDR3 spans 14 amino acids. CDR3 sequence: CASSAGTGTDTQYF. For the CDR3, the DNA is TGTGCTAGCAGCGCCGGGACAGGTACAGATACGCAGTATTTT.

The chain uses TRBV11-1 and TRBJ2-1; 8 bases line up with TRBD1. CDR3 size: 15 residues. CDR1 is SGHAT and CDR2 is FQDESV in the germline V gene (reference sequence). With V trimmed by 2 bases and J by 2 bases, 2 bases remained unmatched. CDR3 loop: CASSLPGQAYNEQFF. The CDR3 DNA sequence: TGTGCCAGCAGCTTACCGGGACAGGCCTACAATGAGCAGTTCTTC.

V is TRBV5-1 and J is TRBJ1-4; D is uncertain. The V gene's germline CDR1 is SGHRS and CDR2 YFSETQ. V lost 4 bases and J 3 bases, leaving 10 bases between the germline ends. The CDR3 loop spans 14 amino acids. Here the CDR3 reads CASSPVLPNEKLFF. The DNA for the CDR3 is TGCGCCAGCAGCCCGGTCCTGCCTAATGAAAAACTGTTTTTT.

The J gene is TRBJ1-5, the V gene TRBV30, with D unclear. Germline V CDR1 and CDR2: GTSNPN, SVGIG (reference sequence). The CDR3 spans 14 residues. V lost 0 bases to trimming and J lost 0 bases, with 6 bases between them. The CDR3 DNA reads TGTGCCTGGAGTGTACTTAGTAGCAATCAGCCCCAGCATTTT. It specifies CAWSVLSSNQPQHF.

This clone showed up just once. The chain combines TRBV29-1 with TRBJ1-4; D gene unclear. CDR1 and CDR2 from the germline V gene are SQVTM and ANQGSEA. CDR3 size: 11 residues. The V gene lost 4 bases and the J gene lost 8 bases, with 8 bases spanning the gap. CDR3 region: CSVVSLEKLFF. In nucleotides, the CDR3 is TGCAGCGTTGTGTCCCTGGAAAAACTGTTTTTT.

This clone was picked up a small number of times. The chain uses TRBV19 and TRBJ2-7, with D perhaps TRBD2 (6 bases). The CDR3 sequence is 14 residues long. Germline assignment: CDR1 LNHDA and CDR2 SQIVND (reference sequence). V gave up 5 bases and J gave up 2 bases, with 13 bases separating them. CDR3 amino acids: CASSRGDSTYEQYF. DNA for the CDR3: TGTGCCAGTAGTCGTGGGGACTCCACCTACGAGCAGTACTTC.

Note on this clone: The CDR3 carries no conserved terminal phenylalanine or tryptophan, so it likely arises from a read error. This rearrangement joins TRBV9 to TRBJ1-2; a weak D match, TRBD1 (6 bases). Germline assignment: CDR1 SGDLS and CDR2 YYNGEE. This CDR3 comprises 15 residues. Trimming pared 0 bases from V and 8 bases from J, leaving 17 bases between. The CDR3 DNA follows: TGTGCCAGCAGCGTAGGGGACATCGCGGGGGGAGGCTACACCGTC. Translated, it gives CASSVGDIAGGGYTV.

This chain connects TRBV19 to TRBJ2-5, with D possibly being TRBD1 (6 bases). CDR1 and CDR2 from the germline V gene are LNHDA and SQIVND (reference sequence). The CDR3 runs to 13 residues. The ends were cut back, 7 bases at V and 3 bases at J, with 12 bases in the middle. The CDR3 sequence is CASNYGGKETQYF. CDR3 nucleotides: TGTGCCAGTAACTATGGGGGCAAAGAGACCCAGTACTTC. The full variable domain, completed using reference TRBV19 and TRBJ2-5, is DGGITQSPKYLFRKEGQNVTLSCEQNLNHDAMYWYRQDPGQGLRLIYYSQIVNDFQKGDIAEGYSVSREKKESFPLTVTSAQKNPTAFYLCASNYGGKETQYFGPGTRLLVL.

The chain employs TRBV25-1 and TRBJ2-1; TRBD2 aligns across 14 bases. The CDR3 consists of 16 residues. The junction had 9 bases not matched to a gene; V was cut back by 5 bases and J by 9 bases. Germline assignment: CDR1 MGHDK and CDR2 SYGVNS. The CDR3 protein is CASSPRLAGGPGEQFF. In nucleotides, the CDR3 is TGTGCCAGCAGTCCCCGACTAGCGGGAGGGCCCGGTGAGCAGTTCTTC.

This clone has just a few counts. The chain couples TRBV27 to TRBJ2-1; D may be TRBD1 (6 bases). CDR1 is MNHEY, CDR2 SMNVEV, per germline (reference sequence). V was cut by 2 bases and J by 2 bases, with 16 bases left in between. The CDR3 loop spans 17 amino acids. Written as DNA, the CDR3 is TGTGCCAGCAGTTTAAGACCAGGGGCCTATACCTACAATGAGCAGTTCTTC. It encodes CASSLRPGAYTYNEQFF.

This clone was counted once. V gene TRBV18 combines with J gene TRBJ2-1; D gene ambiguous. The CDR3 length is 11 residues. Germline CDR1 KGHSH, CDR2 LQKENI. Trimming removed 3 bases from V and 8 bases from J, with 5 bases in between. The CDR3 reads CASSPQDEQFF. Written as DNA, the CDR3 is TGTGCCAGCTCACCCCAGGATGAGCAGTTCTTC.

The V and J genes are TRBV27 and TRBJ1-5; tentative D call: TRBD1 (6 bases). Per germline, CDR1 MNHEY and CDR2 SMNVEV (reference sequence). The V end was cut by 7 bases, the J end by 0 bases, with 10 bases between. The CDR3 covers 14 residues. In nucleotides, the CDR3 is TGTGCCAGCAAGGGACAAAATAGCAATCAGCCCCAGCATTTT. As protein: CASKGQNSNQPQHF.

This clone was counted a single time. The chain recombines TRBV7-9 with TRBJ1-3, with 9 bases identical to TRBD1. Germline CDR1 and CDR2: SEHNR and FQNEAQ (reference sequence). The CDR3 runs to 16 residues. J was trimmed by 8 bases and V by 2 bases; bases with no gene match: 10. In nucleotides, the CDR3 is TGTGCCAGCAGCTTATACTTGCTGGACAGGGGAGACACCATATATTTT. Translation: CASSLYLLDRGDTIYF.

The V gene is TRBV5-1, the J gene TRBJ2-2, with 9 bases fitting TRBD1. Germline loops: CDR1 SGHRS, CDR2 YFSETQ. The CDR3 totals 17 residues. V lost 2 bases to trimming and J lost 6 bases; unmatched junction nucleotides: 11. The DNA for the CDR3 is TGCGCCAGCAGCTTCGACCGGACAGGGGAAGGGGCCGGGGAGCTGTTTTTT. Protein product: CASSFDRTGEGAGELFF.

The V gene is TRBV18, the J gene TRBJ2-3; 9 nucleotides match TRBD2. The CDR3 runs to 15 residues. The trim removed 0 bases at V and 7 bases at J, leaving 5 bases unmatched. CDR1 is KGHSH and CDR2 is LQKENI in the germline V gene. CDR3 region: CASSPPGAGGYTQYF. CDR3 DNA: TGTGCCAGCTCACCACCGGGAGCGGGAGGATATACGCAGTATTTT.

The chain carries TRBV7-9 and TRBJ2-5; tentative D call: TRBD1 (6 bases). The CDR3 extends over 13 amino acids. Trimming shortened V by 5 bases and J by 6 bases, and 13 bases separated the two germline ends. The germline gives CDR1 SEHNR, CDR2 FQNEAQ (reference sequence). CDR3 loop: CASSRDIRKTQYF. CDR3 DNA: TGTGCCAGCAGCCGGGACATTCGGAAGACCCAGTACTTC.

This chain uses TRBV15 with TRBJ2-3, with D maybe TRBD2 (6 bases). This CDR3 is built from 14 residues. Deletions cut 5 bases from V and 2 bases from J, with 11 bases between. Germline V gives CDR1 LNHNV, CDR2 YYDKDF (reference sequence). CDR3 residues: CATSGRLNTDTQYF. The CDR3 DNA follows: TGTGCCACCAGCGGGAGGTTAAACACAGATACGCAGTATTTT.

CDR3 protein: CASSLQGADTQYF. The CDR3 DNA reads as TGTGCCAGTAGCCTACAGGGGGCAGATACGCAGTATTTT. J is TRBJ2-3 and V is TRBV19, with TRBD1 matching 8 bases. Germline-derived CDR1 and CDR2 are LNHDA and SQIVND (reference sequence). The V gene end was trimmed by 6 bases and the J gene end by 4 bases; junction bases not matched to a gene: 3. The CDR3 sequence is 13 residues long.

This rearrangement joins TRBV7-8 to TRBJ2-1; possibly TRBD2 for D (6 bases). CDR1 SGHVS and CDR2 FQNEAQ come from the germline V gene. The CDR3 has 18 amino acids. With 5 bases removed from V and 5 bases from J, the gap between germline ends came to 25 bases. CDR3 DNA: TGTGCCAGCAGCCGATGGGGATCAAACGGGAGAAGAAACAATGAGCAGTTCTTC. Residues: CASSRWGSNGRRNNEQFF.